Below are 14 T cell receptor beta chains sequenced from a single sample in a study of CD8+ T cells in alopecia areata. The treatment was: oral pan-JAK inhibitor, 5-10 mg twice daily. It was cDNA, reverse transcribed from extracted RNA, that served as the sequencing template. TCRdb's table, derived via immunoSEQ multiplex PCR, lists solely in-frame clones and lacks some. This table has fewer than 100,000 clones, just over 70% appearing once. The source material was CD8+ T cells sorted from blood, sampled between weeks 44 and 45, from a patient treated with tofacitinib. Receptor source: a human donor with alopecia areata.

The chain carries TRBV4-2 and TRBJ2-7, with TRBD1 matching 8 bases. CDR1 and CDR2 (germline): LGHNA, YNFKEQ. J gave up 1 base and V 4 bases, and 6 bases lay outside the gene matches. The CDR3 contains 15 residues. CDR3 amino acids: CASSPGTGSSYEQYF. CDR3 nucleotide sequence: TGTGCCAGCAGCCCTGGGACAGGTTCTTCCTACGAGCAGTACTTC.

J is TRBJ2-1 and V is TRBV6-5, with D perhaps matching TRBD1 (6 bases). The CDR3 runs to 13 residues. Trimming shortened V by 5 bases and J by 6 bases, and 11 bases separated the two germline ends. CDR1 and CDR2 (germline): MNHEY, SVGAGI. DNA for the CDR3: TGTGCCAGCAGTGCAGGGGTATTCAATGAGCAGTTCTTC. It is translated as CASSAGVFNEQFF.

V and J are TRBV27 and TRBJ2-2; a possible D gene is TRBD1 (6 bases). This CDR3 contains 12 residues. V lost 4 bases, J lost 7 bases, and 7 bases lay in between. From germline, CDR1 is MNHEY and CDR2 SMNVEV (reference sequence). Here the CDR3 reads CASSWDNGELFF. CDR3 coding DNA: TGTGCCAGCAGTTGGGACAACGGGGAGCTGTTTTTT.

The rearrangement links TRBV5-1 to TRBJ1-2; TRBD1 aligns across 8 bases. Losses at the gene ends were 0 bases for V and 8 bases for J; bases not matched to a gene: 6. CDR1 is SGHRS, CDR2 YFSETQ, per germline. This CDR3 has 14 amino acids. CDR3 nucleotide sequence: TGCGCCAGCAGCTTGGAGGCAGGGGGCGCGGGCTACACCTTC. Its protein is CASSLEAGGAGYTF.

A few counts support this clone. The CDR3 DNA follows: TGCGCCAGCAGCACAGGGCCCAATCAGCCCCAGCATTTT. It encodes CASSTGPNQPQHF. The chain carries TRBV23-1 and TRBJ1-5; D perhaps matches TRBD1 (6 bases). TRBV23-1 is classed as an ORF, of uncertain function. There are 13 residues in the CDR3. The V end lost 6 bases, the J end lost 3 bases, and 9 bases lay between the germline ends.

The CDR3 DNA follows: TGTGCCAGCAGTTACTCGAGAGGGACACCCCTCCACTTT. Amino acid sequence: CASSYSRGTPLHF. The genes are TRBV6-5 and TRBJ1-6; D gene unclear. The CDR3 covers 13 residues. In germline, CDR1 is MNHEY, CDR2 SVGAGI. Deletions cut 0 bases from V and 11 bases from J, with 8 bases between.

J is TRBJ2-7 and V is TRBV4-1; perhaps TRBD2 as D (5 bases). The CDR3 extends over 13 amino acids. V was pared by 4 bases and J by 5 bases, with 12 bases between. Looked up from germline, CDR1 is MGHRA and CDR2 is YSYEKL. DNA of the CDR3: TGCGCCAGCAGCCGCTCAGAAGCGGACGAGCAGTACTTC. Protein: CASSRSEADEQYF.

This chain joins TRBV5-1 and TRBJ2-7; no clear D gene. CDR3 length: 14 residues. Germline CDR1 is SGHRS and CDR2 is YFSETQ. The V end lost 1 base, the J end lost 3 bases, and 11 bases lay between the germline ends. CDR3: CASSLTDKLYEQYF. DNA for the CDR3: TGCGCCAGCAGCTTGACAGACAAACTCTACGAGCAGTACTTC. Filled out from reference TRBV5-1 and TRBJ2-7, the complete variable domain reads KAGVTQTPRYLIKTRGQQVTLSCSPISGHRSVSWYQQTPGQGLQFLFEYFSETQRNKGNFPGRFSGRQFSNSRSEMNVSTLELGDSALYLCASSLTDKLYEQYFGPGTRLTVT.

The chain couples TRBV5-1 to TRBJ2-7; 10 nucleotides line up with TRBD1. The CDR3 sequence is 15 residues long. Germline values: CDR1 SGHRS, CDR2 YFSETQ. After removal of 4 bases from V and 0 bases from J, the junction contained 4 bases not matched to a gene. Here the CDR3 reads CASSLRTGGSYEQYF. The CDR3 DNA follows: TGCGCCAGCAGCCTCAGGACAGGGGGCTCCTACGAGCAGTACTTC.

The J gene is TRBJ2-2, the V gene TRBV11-2; no reliable D call. The germline CDR1 and CDR2 sequences are SGHAT and FQNNGV. V dropped 5 bases and J dropped 2 bases, with 3 bases sitting between them. The CDR3 is made up of 12 amino acids. Written as DNA, the CDR3 is TGTGCCAGCAGCGTAAACACCGGGGAGCTGTTTTTT. Protein: CASSVNTGELFF.

The chain is built from TRBV4-3 and TRBJ2-1; tentatively, D is TRBD2 (5 bases). The CDR3 contains 15 residues. Trimming stripped 0 bases from V and 8 bases from J, with 14 bases between. Per the germline V gene, CDR1 is LGHNA and CDR2 is YSLEER. The CDR3 region has the DNA TGCGCCAGCAGCCAAGAGCTTAGCGTGGGCTATGAGCAGTTCTTC. Protein sequence: CASSQELSVGYEQFF.

The rearrangement joins TRBV6-6 to TRBJ1-2; no clear D. There are 11 residues in the CDR3. V lost 0 bases, J lost 5 bases, and 1 base lay in between. Germline loops: CDR1 MNHNY, CDR2 SVGAGI (reference sequence). As DNA, the CDR3 is TGTGCCAGCAGTTACTCTTATGGCTACACCTTC. It encodes CASSYSYGYTF.

V usage is TRBV7-2 and J usage is TRBJ2-1; tentatively, D is TRBD1 (5 bases). Germline values: CDR1 SGHTA, CDR2 FQGNSA. Trimming pared 3 bases from V and 7 bases from J, leaving 7 bases between. The CDR3 totals 12 residues. In nucleotides, the CDR3 is TGTGCCAGCAGCTTTTCAGGGAATGAGCAGTTCTTC. Its protein is CASSFSGNEQFF. Using reference TRBV7-2 and TRBJ2-1 for the parts outside the CDR3, the full variable domain is GAGVSQSPSNKVTEKGKDVELRCDPISGHTALYWYRQSLGQGLEFLIYFQGNSAPDKSGLPSDRFSAERTGGSVSTLTIQRTQQEDSAVYLCASSFSGNEQFFGPGTRLTVL.

This chain joins TRBV7-2 and TRBJ1-5; the D gene is possibly TRBD1 (6 bases). V was pared by 3 bases and J by 2 bases, with 11 bases between. The CDR3 runs to 15 residues. Germline-derived CDR1 and CDR2 are SGHTA and FQGNSA. The CDR3 nucleotides are TGTGCCAGCAGCTTTTTAGGGGGGGGCAATCAGCCCCAGCATTTT. This sequence encodes CASSFLGGGNQPQHF.